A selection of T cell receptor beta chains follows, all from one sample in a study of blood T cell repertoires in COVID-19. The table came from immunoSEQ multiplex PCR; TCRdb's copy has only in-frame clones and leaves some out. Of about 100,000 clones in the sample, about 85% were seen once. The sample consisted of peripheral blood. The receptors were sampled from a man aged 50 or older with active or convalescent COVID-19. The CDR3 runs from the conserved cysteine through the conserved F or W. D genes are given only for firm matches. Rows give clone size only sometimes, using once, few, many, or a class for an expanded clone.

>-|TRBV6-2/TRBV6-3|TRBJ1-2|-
CASSTYNHGYTF
TGTGCCAGCAGTACATATAATCATGGCTACACCTTC
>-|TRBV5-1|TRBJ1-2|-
CASSQDTNYGYTF
TGCGCCAGCAGCCAGGACACTAACTATGGCTACACCTTC
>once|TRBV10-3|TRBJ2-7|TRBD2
CATRTSGGYEQYF
TGTGCCACCCGGACTAGCGGGGGGTACGAGCAGTACTTC
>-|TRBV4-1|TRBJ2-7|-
CASSQGAVADSYEQYF
TGCGCCAGCAGCCAGGGAGCAGTAGCGGACTCCTACGAGCAGTACTTC
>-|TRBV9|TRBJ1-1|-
CASSVEAGSTEAFF
TGTGCCAGCAGCGTAGAGGCAGGAAGTACTGAAGCTTTCTTT
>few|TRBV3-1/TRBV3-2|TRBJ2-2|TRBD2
CASRGLAGVGTGELFF
TGTGCCAGCAGGGGACTAGCGGGAGTCGGCACCGGGGAGCTGTTTTTT
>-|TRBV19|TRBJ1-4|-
CASSDGGGTNEKLFF
TGTGCCAGTAGTGATGGGGGGGGAACTAATGAAAAACTGTTTTTT
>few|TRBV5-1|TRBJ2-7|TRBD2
CASSLGLTSGGEQYF
TGCGCCAGCAGCTTGGGTCTGACTAGCGGGGGCGAGCAGTACTTC
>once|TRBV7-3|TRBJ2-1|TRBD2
CASSLTGGYNEQFF
TGTGCCAGCAGCTTAACGGGAGGGTACAATGAGCAGTTCTTC
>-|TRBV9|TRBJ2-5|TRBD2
CASSAGLAGGPETQYF
TGTGCCAGCAGCGCGGGACTAGCGGGAGGGCCAGAGACCCAGTACTTC
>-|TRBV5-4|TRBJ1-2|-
CASRLIRDISYGYTF
TGTGCCAGCAGGTTGATCCGGGACATATCGTATGGCTACACCTTC
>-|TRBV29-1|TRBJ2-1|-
CSVVGQRTFNEQFF
TGCAGCGTTGTTGGACAGCGGACATTTAATGAGCAGTTCTTC
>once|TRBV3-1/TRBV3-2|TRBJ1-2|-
CASSQAGGYTF
TGTGCCAGCAGTCAAGCGGGAGGCTACACCTTC
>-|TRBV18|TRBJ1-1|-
CASSLPAPGPEAFF
TGTGCCAGCTCACTTCCCGCCCCAGGGCCAGAAGCTTTCTTT
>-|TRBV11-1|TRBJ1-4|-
CASSLGSKPREEKLFF
TGTGCCAGCAGCTTAGGGTCGAAGCCAAGGGAGGAAAAACTGTTTTTT
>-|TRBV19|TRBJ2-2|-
CASSTGVMNTGELFF
TGTGCCAGTAGTACCGGGGTCATGAACACCGGGGAGCTGTTTTTT
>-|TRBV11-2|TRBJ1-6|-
CASSYPGNSPLHF
TGTGCCAGCAGCTACCCCGGTAATTCACCCCTCCACTTT
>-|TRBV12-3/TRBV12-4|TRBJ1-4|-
CASSTEGGQLFF
TGTGCCAGCAGTACCGAGGGGGGGCAACTGTTTTTT
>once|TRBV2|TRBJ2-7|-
CASSDPAGPYF
TGTGCCAGCAGTGATCCGGCAGGCCCCTACTTC
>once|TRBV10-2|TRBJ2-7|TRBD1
CASSGLQGVYEQYF
TGCGCCAGCAGTGGTTTGCAGGGGGTGTACGAGCAGTACTTC
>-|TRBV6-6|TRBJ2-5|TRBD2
CASSGGETQYF
TGTGCCAGCAGCGGGGGGGAGACCCAGTACTTC
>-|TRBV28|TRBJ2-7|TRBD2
CASSLGASGSIYEQYF
TGTGCCAGCAGTCTAGGTGCTAGCGGGTCTATCTACGAGCAGTACTTC
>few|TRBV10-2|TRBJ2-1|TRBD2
CASSVAGGNNEQFF
TGCGCCAGCAGTGTTGCGGGAGGTAACAATGAGCAGTTCTTC
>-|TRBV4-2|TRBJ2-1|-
CASSPERGNEQFF
TGTGCCAGCAGCCCTGAAAGGGGGAATGAGCAGTTCTTC
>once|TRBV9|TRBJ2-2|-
CASSVGGYNTGELFF
TGTGCCAGCAGCGTAGGAGGGTATAACACCGGGGAGCTGTTTTTT
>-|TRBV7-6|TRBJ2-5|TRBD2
CASSLTGSGMRETQYF
TGTGCCAGCAGCTTGACCGGTAGCGGGATGAGAGAGACCCAGTACTTC
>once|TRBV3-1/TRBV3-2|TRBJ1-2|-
CASSQGQQANYGYTF
TGTGCCAGCAGCCAAGGACAGCAAGCTAACTATGGCTACACCTTC
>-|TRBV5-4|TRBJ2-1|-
CASSLDGLVGNEQFF
TGTGCCAGCAGCTTGGATGGCCTAGTTGGCAATGAGCAGTTCTTC
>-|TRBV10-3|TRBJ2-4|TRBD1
CAISDDGGQGAGDRRGIQYF
TGTGCCATCAGTGATGACGGGGGACAGGGGGCCGGGGATCGAAGGGGCATTCAGTACTTC
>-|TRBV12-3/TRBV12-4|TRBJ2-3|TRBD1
CASSAGGGQYF
TGTGCCAGCAGCGCAGGGGGCGGGCAGTATTTT
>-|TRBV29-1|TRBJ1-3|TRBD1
CSARQGAGNTIYF
TGCAGCGCCCGACAGGGTGCGGGAAACACCATATATTTT
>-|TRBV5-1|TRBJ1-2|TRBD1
CASSLGQGGGGYTF
TGCGCCAGCAGCTTGGGACAGGGCGGTGGTGGCTACACCTTC
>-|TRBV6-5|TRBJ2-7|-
CASSSRAGTGIYEQYF
TGTGCCAGCAGTTCCCGTGCGGGTACTGGGATCTACGAGCAGTACTTC
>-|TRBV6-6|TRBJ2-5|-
CASSPQGQETQYF
TGTGCCAGCAGTCCCCAGGGCCAAGAGACCCAGTACTTC
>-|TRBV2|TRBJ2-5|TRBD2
CASSDGLAKETQYF
TGTGCCAGCAGTGATGGACTAGCGAAAGAGACCCAGTACTTC
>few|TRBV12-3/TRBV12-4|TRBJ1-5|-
CASSYRGNQPQHF
TGTGCCAGCAGTTACAGAGGCAATCAGCCCCAGCATTTT
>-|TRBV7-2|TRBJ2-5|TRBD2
CASSSGLAGGRETQYF
TGTGCCAGCAGCTCTGGACTAGCGGGAGGGCGAGAGACCCAGTACTTC
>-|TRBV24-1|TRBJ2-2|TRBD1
CATSDQGQGANGELFF
TGTGCCACCAGTGATCAAGGACAGGGGGCTAACGGGGAGCTGTTTTTT
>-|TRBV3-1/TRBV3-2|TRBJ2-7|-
CASTDHGAGAYEQYF
TGTGCCAGCACTGACCACGGGGCAGGGGCCTACGAGCAGTACTTC
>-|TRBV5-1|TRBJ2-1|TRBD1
CASSLGDRGSYNEQFF
TGCGCCAGCAGCTTGGGGGACAGGGGGTCCTACAATGAGCAGTTCTTC
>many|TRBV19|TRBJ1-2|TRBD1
CASSESGGPYGYTF
TGTGCCAGTAGCGAATCAGGGGGCCCCTATGGCTACACCTTC
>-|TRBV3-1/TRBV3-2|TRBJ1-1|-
CASSQVPWGPDPNTEAFF
TGTGCCAGCAGCCAAGTCCCCTGGGGGCCTGACCCTAACACTGAAGCTTTCTTT
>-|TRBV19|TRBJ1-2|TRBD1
CASNPTGPWGYTF
TGTGCCAGTAACCCGACAGGGCCGTGGGGCTACACCTTC
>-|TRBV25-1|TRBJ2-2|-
CASSEYFSQGPGELFF
TGTGCCAGCAGTGAATATTTTAGCCAGGGGCCCGGGGAGCTGTTTTTT
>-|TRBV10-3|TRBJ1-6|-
CAISEGQGNSPLHF
TGTGCCATCAGTGAAGGGCAGGGGAATTCACCCCTCCACTTT
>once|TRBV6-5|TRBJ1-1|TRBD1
CASNLPGTGNTEAFF
TGTGCCAGCAACCTACCCGGGACAGGGAACACTGAAGCTTTCTTT
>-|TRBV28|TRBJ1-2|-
CASRLQRAYGYTF
TGTGCCAGCAGACTACAGCGGGCCTATGGCTACACCTTC
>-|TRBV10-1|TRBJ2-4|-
CASSESRSGVAKNIQYF
TGCGCCAGCAGTGAGTCGAGATCCGGGGTAGCCAAAAACATTCAGTACTTC
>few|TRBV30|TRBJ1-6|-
CAWRTTGSSPLHF
TGTGCCTGGAGGACGACAGGTTCTTCACCCCTCCACTTT
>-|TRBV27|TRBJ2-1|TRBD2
CASNFGTSGRSEQFF
TGTGCCAGCAACTTCGGGACTAGCGGGAGAAGTGAGCAGTTCTTC